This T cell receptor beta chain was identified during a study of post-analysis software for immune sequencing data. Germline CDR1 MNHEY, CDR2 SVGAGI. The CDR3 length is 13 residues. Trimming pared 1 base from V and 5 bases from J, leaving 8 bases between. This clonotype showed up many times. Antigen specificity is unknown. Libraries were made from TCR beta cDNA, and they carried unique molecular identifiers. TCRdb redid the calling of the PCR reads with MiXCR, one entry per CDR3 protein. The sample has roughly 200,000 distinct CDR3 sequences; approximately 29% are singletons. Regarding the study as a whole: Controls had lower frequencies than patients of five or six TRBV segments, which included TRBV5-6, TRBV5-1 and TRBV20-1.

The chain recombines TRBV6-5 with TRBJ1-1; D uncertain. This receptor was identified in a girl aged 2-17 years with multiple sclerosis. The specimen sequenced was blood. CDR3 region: CASSYLRLTEAFF. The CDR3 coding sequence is TGTGCCAGCAGTTACTTACGTCTGACTGAAGCTTTCTTT.